This is a list of T cell receptor beta chains from one sample in a study of shared clonotypes between healthy human individuals. The table came from immunoSEQ multiplex PCR; TCRdb's copy has only in-frame clones and leaves some out. The sample lists about 450,000 clones; more than 75% were seen once. The sample was PBMCs. These receptors were collected from a woman aged 40-49 years in good health. Some clones in this sample may be carry-over from other donors' samples. The CDR3 runs from the conserved cysteine through the conserved F or W. The D gene is left open where the match is weak. Expanded clones are given a class, and other clones once, few, many or no size at all.

clone size,V gene,J gene,D gene,CDR3 DNA,CDR3 protein
-,TRBV28,TRBJ2-1,-,TGTGCCGGAGCAACCACCGGGCCCGGGCATGAGCAGTTCTTC,CAGATTGPGHEQFF
few,TRBV4-3,TRBJ2-3,-,TGCGCCAGCAGCCAAGAAAGGACAGACACAGATACGCAGTATTTT,CASSQERTDTDTQYF
-,TRBV2,TRBJ1-1,TRBD1,TGTGCCAGCGGAACAGGGGATGGCACTGAAGCTTTCTTT,CASGTGDGTEAFF
few,TRBV29-1,TRBJ2-6,-,TGCAGCGTTGAGGGCTCTGGGGCCAACGTCCTGACTTTC,CSVEGSGANVLTF
-,TRBV9,TRBJ1-1,-,TGTGCCAGCAGCGCGGGGGGTAACACTGAAGCTTTCTTT,CASSAGGNTEAFF
few,TRBV7-9,TRBJ2-1,-,TGTGCCAGCAGCTTAGCGCTTGCGGGGTCCTACAATGAGCAGTTCTTC,CASSLALAGSYNEQFF
few,TRBV4-1,TRBJ1-6,-,TGCGCCAGCAGTCGACAGCCGGGGTCACCCCTCCACTTT,CASSRQPGSPLHF
-,TRBV19,TRBJ1-2,TRBD1,TGTGCCAGTACCCCAGGACAGGGGAACTATGGCTACACCTTC,CASTPGQGNYGYTF
-,TRBV6-1,TRBJ2-5,-,TGTGCCAGCAGCCTCGTGAGAGAGACCCAGTACTTC,CASSLVRETQYF
-,TRBV7-8,TRBJ2-7,-,TGTGCCAGCAGCCCAGACATCTACGAGCAGTACTTC,CASSPDIYEQYF
-,TRBV4-1,TRBJ2-3,TRBD2,TGCGCCAGCAGCCAAGACGTAGCGGGAGTATGGGATACGCAGTATTTT,CASSQDVAGVWDTQYF
-,TRBV5-4,TRBJ2-1,-,TGTGCCAGCAGCTCCGACTGGGAGCAGTTCTTC,CASSSDWEQFF
-,TRBV11-2,TRBJ2-7,-,TGTGCCAGCAGCCCAACCGGGAGCTCCTACGAGCAGTACTTC,CASSPTGSSYEQYF
-,TRBV10-1,TRBJ2-2,TRBD2,TGCGCCACCAAGAAACAGAGACTAGCGGGAGAGACCGGGGAGCTGTTTTTT,CATKKQRLAGETGELFF
-,TRBV5-1,TRBJ2-5,-,TGCGCCAGCAGCTTGGGAGGCCAGGGGGGCCGAGAGACCCAGTACTTC,CASSLGGQGGRETQYF
-,TRBV9,TRBJ1-1,-,TGTGCCAGCAGCGTATTCCTTAACACTGAAGCTTTCTTT,CASSVFLNTEAFF
once,TRBV14,TRBJ2-7,TRBD1,TGTGCCAGCAGCCAAATTCGGGGACAGCGGCAGTACTTC,CASSQIRGQRQYF
-,TRBV5-1,TRBJ2-5,-,TGCGCCAGCAGCTTGTCCTCGGGAGAGATGGAGACCCAGTACTTC,CASSLSSGEMETQYF
-,TRBV4-1,TRBJ1-5,TRBD1,TGCGCCAGCAGCCAAGTGGGACAGGGGTTTCAGCCCCAGCATTTT,CASSQVGQGFQPQHF
once,TRBV28,TRBJ2-3,-,TGTGCCAGCAGCCTGGGGGGGGCGAGCATGACAGATACGCAGTATTTT,CASSLGGASMTDTQYF
-,TRBV9,TRBJ2-3,TRBD2,TGTGCCAGCAGCGTAGACGCGGCGGGAGCTGGGAATACGCAGTATTTT,CASSVDAAGAGNTQYF
few,TRBV6-6,TRBJ2-5,-,TGTGCCAGCAGTCGGGTCTCAGCGGAAGAGACCCAGTACTTC,CASSRVSAEETQYF
once,TRBV27,TRBJ2-2,-,TGTGCCAGCAGTCAAATTACAGTGGGCACCGGGGAGCTGTTTTTT,CASSQITVGTGELFF
-,TRBV4-3,TRBJ1-3,-,TGCGCCAGCAGCCAAGCCACTGCAGGGCTCGCAGGAAACACCATATATTTT,CASSQATAGLAGNTIYF
-,TRBV27,TRBJ2-7,-,TGTGCCAGCAGCCCCGGGAAGACCTACGAGCAGTACTTC,CASSPGKTYEQYF
few,TRBV4-1,TRBJ1-5,-,TGCGCCAGCAGCCAAGAGGGGGGACATTCCAATCAGCCCCAGCATTTT,CASSQEGGHSNQPQHF
-,TRBV30,TRBJ1-6,-,TGTGCCTGGAGTCCAGGGAATTCACCCCTCCACTTT,CAWSPGNSPLHF
-,TRBV28,TRBJ1-1,-,TGTGCCAGCACCAGACAGATCGGGACTGAAGCTTTCTTT,CASTRQIGTEAFF
-,TRBV2,TRBJ1-2,-,TGTGCCAGCAGTGAACAGGGGAACTATGGCTACACCTTC,CASSEQGNYGYTF
-,TRBV11-1,TRBJ2-1,TRBD2,TGTGCCAGCGAGCGGGGGAGGGCCAATGAGCAGTTCTTC,CASERGRANEQFF
once,TRBV28,TRBJ2-7,TRBD2,TGTGCCAGCAGTGCCCGGACTAGCGGGAGGTTTCGCGAGCAGTACTTC,CASSARTSGRFREQYF
once,TRBV5-1,TRBJ2-1,-,TGCGCCAGCAGCTTGGGCGCGGGACAGTCCAATGAGCAGTTCTTC,CASSLGAGQSNEQFF
-,TRBV5-4,TRBJ2-6,-,TGTGCCAGCAGCTTGTGGGGGTCAGGGGCCAACGTCCTGACTTTC,CASSLWGSGANVLTF